The sequence of this TCR beta chain was determined in a study of molecular identifiers for immune sequencing clone quantification. Study in general: Five aliquots were made in replicates from the RNA of around 20,000 or 100,000 naive CD8 cells, and four were sequenced.

Previously described methods with listed TCR primers produced the bulk TCR libraries. TCRdb reprocessed the PCR reads with MiXCR, giving one entry per CDR3 protein. The sample shows roughly 50,000 distinct CDR3 sequences, around 33% of them seen only once. Naive CD8 library inputs spanned roughly 20,000 to 1,100,000 sorted cells and 10%, 30% or 50% RNA. The sample holds many counts of this clonotype. Antigen: not known. Trimming removed 0 bases at V and 6 bases at J, with 6 bases between. Germline V gene sequence: CDR1 LGHNA, CDR2 YNFKEQ. CDR3 size: 12 residues. Whole-study findings and limits: More than 99% of effector molecules, versus under 1% of naive-cell molecules, belonged to clones above 20 RNA copies.

V gene TRBV4-2 combines with J gene TRBJ2-7; D is undetermined. This sequence was found in a human donor in good health. Some libraries in this study had Jurkat cell RNA spiked in. The sequencing sample was made of naive CD8+ T cells from blood, with Jurkat cell RNA spiked in. Subset meaning: FACS-sorted CD8+CD4-CCR7+CD45RA+ naive T cells. For the CDR3, the DNA is TGTGCCAGCAGCCAAGACCCCTCCGAGCAGTACTTC. It codes for CASSQDPSEQYF.